These 17 T cell receptor beta chains came from one sample sequenced in a study of beta chain features in type 1 diabetes. Of the isolated RNA, all was reverse transcribed, and so the sequenced material was expressed TCRB transcripts. Profiling relied on immunoSEQ multiplex PCR, and the TCRdb table lists in-frame clones only, not all of them. The data contain roughly 51,000 clones, 52% of them seen just once; the ten biggest clones take up 2.6%. Study-level points and caveats: TCRB CDR3 length was moderately but significantly reduced in all four CD4+ subsets of Type 1 diabetes patients.

These receptors' targets are unknown. Sequencing was performed on Tregs from blood. Receptors originate from a woman between 40 and 50 years old with type 1 diabetes.

With respect to this clone: At one boundary the junction diverges from the germline segment, which might be a read error. V and J are TRBV4-2 and TRBJ1-3; weak D call: TRBD1 (6 bases). Germline V lookup: CDR1 LGHNA, CDR2 YNFKEQ. This CDR3 spans 15 amino acids. In DNA, the CDR3 is TGTGCCAGCACCCAAAGGGGACAAGTTGGAAACACCATATATTTT. Its protein product is CASTQRGQVGNTIYF.

This clone was seen just once. CDR3 region: CAIKGTTRGYTF. In DNA, the CDR3 is TGTGCCATCAAGGGGACAACGCGTGGCTACACCTTC. The chain uses TRBV10-3 and TRBJ1-2; D might be TRBD1 (6 bases). V was clipped by 7 bases and J by 7 bases, with 13 bases between them. The CDR3 has 12 amino acids. From germline, CDR1 is ENHRY and CDR2 SYGVKD.

The rearrangement uses TRBV5-4 and TRBJ2-1; D is ambiguous. The CDR3 has 11 residues. Trimming shortened V by 5 bases and J by 6 bases, and 6 bases separated the two germline ends. Germline V CDR1 and CDR2: SGHNT, YYREEE (reference sequence). In DNA, the CDR3 is TGTGCCAGCAGTCTCCGCAATGAGCAGTTCTTC. Protein: CASSLRNEQFF.

This clone was picked up a small number of times. The chain carries TRBV2 and TRBJ1-5; D perhaps matches TRBD1 (6 bases). Germline V gene sequence: CDR1 SNHLY, CDR2 FYNNEI. This CDR3 is 14 amino acids long. The V end lost 7 bases, the J end lost 4 bases, and 14 bases lay between the germline ends. For the CDR3, the DNA is TGTGCCAGCATGACGGGGGGGCCTAATCAGCCCCAGCATTTT. The encoded protein is CASMTGGPNQPQHF.

V usage is TRBV7-9 and J usage is TRBJ1-1, with TRBD1 identical over 7 bases. Germline V gene lookup returns CDR1 SEHNR and CDR2 FQNEAQ (reference sequence). V was clipped by 1 base and J by 8 bases; unmatched bases: 4. The CDR3 spans 13 residues. The CDR3 spells CASSLEGGSEAFF. The CDR3 DNA follows: TGTGCCAGCAGCTTAGAAGGGGGCTCAGAAGCTTTCTTT.

The chain joins TRBV6-1 to TRBJ2-7; 12 bases map to TRBD1. There are 13 residues in the CDR3. Germline-derived CDR1 and CDR2 are MNHNS and SASEGT. The ends lost 6 bases at V and 7 bases at J; junction bases unmatched: 4. The CDR3 nucleotides are TGTGCCAGCAGGGGGACAGGGGGCTTGGAGCAGTACTTC. This translates into CASRGTGGLEQYF.

The V gene is TRBV7-9, the J gene TRBJ1-1; D perhaps matches TRBD1 (5 bases). Trimming removed 0 bases from V and 8 bases from J, with 13 bases in between. Germline lookup yields CDR1 SEHNR and CDR2 FQNEAQ (reference sequence). This CDR3 spans 14 amino acids. In nucleotides, the CDR3 is TGTGCCAGCAGCTTAGCGGGGCAGGGTAACGAAGCTTTCTTT. Translating it yields CASSLAGQGNEAFF.

The chain is built from TRBV19 and TRBJ1-5; D is ambiguous. Germline lookup yields CDR1 LNHDA and CDR2 SQIVND (reference sequence). The V gene lost 2 bases and the J gene lost 4 bases, with 9 bases spanning the gap. The CDR3 totals 14 residues. The CDR3 DNA reads TGTGCCAGTAGTATACTACAGCCTAATCAGCCCCAGCATTTT. The encoded protein is CASSILQPNQPQHF. Using reference TRBV19 and TRBJ1-5 for the parts outside the CDR3, the full variable domain is DGGITQSPKYLFRKEGQNVTLSCEQNLNHDAMYWYRQDPGQGLRLIYYSQIVNDFQKGDIAEGYSVSREKKESFPLTVTSAQKNPTAFYLCASSILQPNQPQHFGDGTRLSIL.

This chain connects TRBV4-2 to TRBJ2-7, with D perhaps matching TRBD1 (7 bases). Germline V gene sequence: CDR1 LGHNA, CDR2 YNFKEQ. The germline V and J ends were trimmed by 0 bases and 4 bases, with 16 bases remaining between them. This CDR3 contains 16 residues. The CDR3 DNA reads as TGTGCCAGCAGCCAAGATAAGGAGACAGGGAGGTACGAGCAGTACTTC. Protein: CASSQDKETGRYEQYF.

The gene calls are TRBV5-4 and TRBJ2-5, with 7 bases fitting TRBD1. This CDR3 spans 15 amino acids. After removal of 0 bases from V and 2 bases from J, the junction contained 4 bases not matched to a gene. CDR1 is SGHNT, CDR2 YYREEE, per germline (reference sequence). The CDR3: CASSLDRGWQETQYF. For the CDR3, the DNA is TGTGCCAGCAGCTTGGACAGGGGATGGCAAGAGACCCAGTACTTC.

V is TRBV19 and J is TRBJ2-7, with a weak D call TRBD2 (5 bases). Per the germline V gene, CDR1 is LNHDA and CDR2 is SQIVND (reference sequence). Trimming removed 8 bases from V and 3 bases from J, with 14 bases in between. The CDR3 spans 13 residues. CDR3 sequence reads: CASARDFFYEQYF. The CDR3 nucleotides read TGTGCCAGTGCTCGGGATTTCTTCTACGAGCAGTACTTC.

The rearrangement uses TRBV9 and TRBJ2-5, with 11 bases aligning to TRBD2. CDR3 length: 17 amino acids. The trim removed 4 bases at V and 5 bases at J, leaving 13 bases unmatched. Germline V gene data show CDR1 as SGDLS and CDR2 as YYNGEE. The CDR3 sequence: CASSLDPYLAGGETQYF. The DNA of the CDR3 is TGTGCCAGCAGCTTGGACCCCTATTTAGCGGGAGGGGAGACCCAGTACTTC.

The chain has TRBV4-1 and TRBJ2-1; D gene ambiguous. This CDR3 comprises 16 residues. Looked up from germline, CDR1 is MGHRA and CDR2 is YSYEKL. Trimming pared 1 base from V and 2 bases from J, leaving 12 bases between. The CDR3 loop reads CASSQGPGFPYNEQFF. The CDR3 DNA is TGCGCCAGCAGCCAAGGACCAGGCTTCCCCTACAATGAGCAGTTCTTC.

This clone was detected only a few times. The chain uses TRBV9 and TRBJ1-1; D perhaps matches TRBD1 (6 bases). V lost 0 bases, J lost 3 bases, and 15 bases lay in between. The CDR3 has 16 amino acids. Germline V gene data show CDR1 as SGDLS and CDR2 as YYNGEE. CDR3 in DNA: TGTGCCAGCAGCGTAGGGGAAACAGGGCGTTACACTGAAGCTTTCTTT. Its translation is CASSVGETGRYTEAFF.

The chain has TRBV6-5 and TRBJ1-1; D uncertain. Germline lookup yields CDR1 MNHEY and CDR2 SVGAGI. CDR3 size: 13 residues. Trimming cost V 2 bases and J 5 bases, with 9 bases left between them. This chain's CDR3 is CASSYSGSTEAFF. CDR3 nucleotides: TGTGCCAGCAGTTACAGCGGGAGTACTGAAGCTTTCTTT.

The sample holds a few counts of this clone. CDR3 nucleotide sequence: TGTGCCAGCAGTTACAGGGGCAGCACAGATACGCAGTATTTT. Translation: CASSYRGSTDTQYF. The chain has TRBV6-6 and TRBJ2-3; D possibly corresponds to TRBD1 (5 bases). The germline V gene encodes CDR1 MNHNY and CDR2 SVGAGI (reference sequence). The V and J ends lost 2 bases and 0 bases respectively, with 6 bases between them. The CDR3 contains 14 residues.

V usage is TRBV15 and J usage is TRBJ2-1; 11 nucleotides line up with TRBD2. The CDR3 is 17 residues long. Germline CDR1 reads LNHNV; CDR2 reads YYDKDF (reference sequence). Unmatched junction bases numbered 9, after V lost 1 base and J lost 7 bases. The CDR3 DNA follows: TGTGCCACCAGCAGAGCCGCGGTAGCGGGGGGGGGTAATGAGCAGTTCTTC. It yields the protein CATSRAAVAGGGNEQFF. Full variable domain (remainder filled in from reference TRBV15 and TRBJ2-1): DAMVIQNPRYQVTQFGKPVTLSCSQTLNHNVMYWYQQKSSQAPKLLFHYYDKDFNNEADTPDNFQSRRPNTSFCFLDIRSPGLGDTAMYLCATSRAAVAGGGNEQFFGPGTRLTVL.